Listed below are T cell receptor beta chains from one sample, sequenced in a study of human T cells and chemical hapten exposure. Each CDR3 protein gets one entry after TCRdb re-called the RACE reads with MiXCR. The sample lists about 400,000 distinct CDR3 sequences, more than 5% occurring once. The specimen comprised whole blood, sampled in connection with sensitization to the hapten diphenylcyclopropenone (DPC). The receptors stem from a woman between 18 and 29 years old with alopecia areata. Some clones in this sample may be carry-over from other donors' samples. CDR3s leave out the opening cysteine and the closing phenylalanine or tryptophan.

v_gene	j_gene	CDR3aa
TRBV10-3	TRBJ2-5	AISEFLETQY
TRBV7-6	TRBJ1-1	ASSLAQGGTAEAF
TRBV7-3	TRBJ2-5	ASSILGGETQY
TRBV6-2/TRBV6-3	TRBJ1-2	ASTVDSLHLYGYT
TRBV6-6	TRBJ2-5	ASSKQGAGPQY
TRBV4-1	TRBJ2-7	ASSQEPGGYEQY
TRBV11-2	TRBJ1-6	ASSIRQGYNSPLH
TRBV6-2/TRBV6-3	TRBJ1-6	ASRPGTGLFSYNSPLH
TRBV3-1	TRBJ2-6	ASSPYRRGFSGANVLT
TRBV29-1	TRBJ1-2	SVARGPHGYT
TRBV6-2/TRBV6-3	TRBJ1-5	ASSYAEVEVVPQH
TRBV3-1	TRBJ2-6	ASRLDRSGANVLT
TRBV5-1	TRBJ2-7	ASSRTGLPYEQY
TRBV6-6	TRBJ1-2	ASPPDRGLNYGYT
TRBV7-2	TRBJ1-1	ASSLAQGRAMEAF
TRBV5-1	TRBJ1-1	ASSLDPGFTEAF
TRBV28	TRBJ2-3	ASMGYTENTDTQY
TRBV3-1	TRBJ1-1	ASSRLGTEAF
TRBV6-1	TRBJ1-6	ASSEFGNSPLH
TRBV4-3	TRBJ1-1	ASSQYRGTEAF
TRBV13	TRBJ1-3	ASSLGSGNTIY
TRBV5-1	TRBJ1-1	ASSLDGVGAF
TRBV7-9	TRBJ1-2	ASSSRTGSYGYT
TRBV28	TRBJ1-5	ASQPGDRVEWPQH
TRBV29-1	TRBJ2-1	SVDQGNGEQF
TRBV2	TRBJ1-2	ASSEEGQGGGYT
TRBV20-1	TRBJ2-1	SARGFLRGRSSYNEQF
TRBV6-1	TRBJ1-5	ASNVNRDQPQH
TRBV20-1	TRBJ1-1	SASGNTEAF
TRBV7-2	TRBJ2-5	ASSLVTSGGRETQY
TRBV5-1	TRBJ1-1	ASSLNPGTEAF
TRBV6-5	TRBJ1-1	ASSLWGTGRTEAF
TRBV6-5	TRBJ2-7	ASRALQGGRTYEQY